Listed below are T cell receptor beta chains from one sample, sequenced in a study of blood T cell repertoires in COVID-19. The method was immunoSEQ multiplex PCR; TCRdb's version includes in-frame clones alone and lacks a portion of them. This repertoire shows a few hundred thousand clones, 70% to 90% found once; its top ten account for under 11%. Sequencing was performed on peripheral blood. These receptors were obtained from an elderly woman with acute or convalescent COVID-19. The conserved cysteine and the conserved F or W are not part of the CDR3 here.

v_call	j_call	cdr3_aa
TRBV30	TRBJ1-1	AWSHGMEDTEAF
TRBV6-5	TRBJ1-3	ASRVRGETGNTIY
TRBV3-1/TRBV3-2	TRBJ2-2	ASRLSGRDTGELF
TRBV3-1/TRBV3-2	TRBJ1-3	ASSQVPSFLRGNTIY
TRBV3-1/TRBV3-2	TRBJ1-1	ASSRTRKAGTAPEAF
TRBV2	TRBJ1-5	ASRGTGGFNQPQH
TRBV10-3	TRBJ1-6	AIRQGAFDSPLH
TRBV7-9	TRBJ2-7	ASTPVGGSYEQY
TRBV10-3	TRBJ1-1	AISDGGALNTEAF
TRBV5-1	TRBJ1-1	ASSFATVTEAF
TRBV10-3	TRBJ1-2	AISDGQWGYT
TRBV11-2	TRBJ2-1	ASSRGLAGVVGEQF
TRBV10-3	TRBJ2-2	AISRTGENTGELF
TRBV5-4	TRBJ1-3	ASSLSAGTGNTIY
TRBV5-1	TRBJ2-5	ASSLAGQGVGETQY
TRBV29-1	TRBJ2-1	SVRTSGGYNEQF
TRBV5-4	TRBJ2-1	ASSEGLAGGYNEQF
TRBV6-4	TRBJ1-1	ASSETADTEAF
TRBV5-1	TRBJ2-1	ASSLDPSHNEQF
TRBV4-1	TRBJ2-1	ASSQEGRVNEQF
TRBV27	TRBJ2-3	ASSFSGIPDTQY
TRBV5-1	TRBJ1-5	ASSLLGLDGGNQPQH
TRBV30	TRBJ2-3	AWTGGSDTQY
TRBV9	TRBJ1-3	ASSVTAFSGNTIY
TRBV6-2/TRBV6-3	TRBJ2-7	ASSSEGASYEQY
TRBV5-4	TRBJ1-6	ASSLESGVLRAPLH
TRBV10-3	TRBJ1-2	AISSDRVFYT
TRBV6-6	TRBJ1-5	ASSPQGGTPWDNQPQH
TRBV6-5	TRBJ1-2	ASRTLEGDGYT
TRBV7-2	TRBJ1-1	ASSLDRASPEAF
TRBV9	TRBJ1-1	ASSAQTGGAF
TRBV3-1/TRBV3-2	TRBJ2-7	ASSSAGLVD
TRBV29-1	TRBJ1-4	SVEQGEKLF
TRBV2	TRBJ2-5	ASSRAQETQY
TRBV27	TRBJ2-7	ASGLISGGNYEQY
TRBV11-2	TRBJ2-7	ASSLGRGANYEQY
TRBV5-4	TRBJ1-6	ASSLSQGNSPLH
TRBV30	TRBJ1-5	AWSVQGRQPQH
TRBV19	TRBJ2-7	ASSITGTGGAEQY
TRBV27	TRBJ2-3	ASSLWATSTDTQY